The 14 T cell receptor beta chains below come from one sample, sequenced in a study of blood T cell repertoires in COVID-19. Clones were sequenced by immunoSEQ multiplex PCR, and TCRdb holds only the in-frame ones, with some missing. The data show 200,000 to 300,000 clones, roughly 90% seen once. Sequences were obtained from peripheral blood. The receptors were sampled from a man between 60 and 70 years old who had recovered from COVID-19.

This sequence joins TRBV5-6 and TRBJ1-6; D gene uncertain. The germline gives CDR1 SGHDT, CDR2 YYEEEE. Trimming took 4 bases from V and 8 from J, leaving 13 bases between them. The CDR3 contains 14 residues. CDR3 amino acids: CASSVGLNYSPLHF. The CDR3, as DNA: TGTGCCAGCAGCGTGGGATTGAACTATTCACCCCTCCACTTT.

This chain joins TRBV6-2 or TRBV6-3 and TRBJ2-7; 7 bases match TRBD1. Germline assignment: CDR1 MNHEY and CDR2 SVGEGT. V was clipped by 7 bases and J by 1 base; unmatched bases: 10. CDR3 length: 15 residues. The CDR3 region is CASNPTGQSSYEQYF. CDR3 coding DNA: TGTGCCAGCAACCCCACGGGACAGAGTTCCTACGAGCAGTACTTC.

As DNA, the CDR3 is TGTGCCAGCAGCGGGGACAGGGGGCTAACCACCGGGGAGCTGTTTTTT. Amino acids: CASSGDRGLTTGELFF. The gene calls are TRBV7-2 and TRBJ2-2; 12 bases agree with TRBD1. The CDR3 length is 16 residues. V lost 5 bases and J lost 4; bases outside the gene matches: 5. Germline values: CDR1 SGHTA, CDR2 FQGNSA.

The CDR3 region is CASSVSTGDQPQHF. The CDR3 nucleotides read TGTGCCAGTAGTGTCTCGACAGGGGATCAGCCCCAGCATTTT. V and J are TRBV19 and TRBJ1-5; 8 nucleotides match TRBD1. Losses at the gene ends were 5 bases for V and 5 bases for J; bases not matched to a gene: 5. There are 14 residues in the CDR3. CDR1 and CDR2 (germline): LNHDA, SQIVND (reference sequence). The variable domain in full, completed from reference TRBV19 and TRBJ1-5, reads DGGITQSPKYLFRKEGQNVTLSCEQNLNHDAMYWYRQDPGQGLRLIYYSQIVNDFQKGDIAEGYSVSREKKESFPLTVTSAQKNPTAFYLCASSVSTGDQPQHFGDGTRLSIL.

The chain links TRBV19 to TRBJ1-1; D unresolved. This CDR3 region has 15 residues. Trimming removed 5 bases at V and 1 base at J, with 14 bases between. The V gene's germline CDR1 is LNHDA and CDR2 SQIVND (reference sequence). The CDR3 loop is CASSPHSTGNTEAFF. For the CDR3, the DNA is TGTGCCAGTAGTCCCCATTCAACCGGGAACACTGAAGCTTTCTTT.

This chain links TRBV3-1 (or the pseudogene TRBV3-2) with TRBJ2-5; D is perhaps TRBD2 (5 bases). CDR1 LGHDT and CDR2 YNNKEL come from the germline V gene (reference sequence). Trimming cost V 3 bases and J 3 bases, with 8 bases left between them. CDR3 length equals 13 residues. The CDR3 reads CASSHEAEETQYF. Here the CDR3 DNA reads TGTGCCAGCAGCCATGAAGCGGAAGAGACCCAGTACTTC.

The chain links TRBV5-4 to TRBJ2-3; possibly TRBD1 for D (8 bases). The CDR3 has 15 residues. The V and J ends lost 4 bases and 0 bases respectively, with 12 bases between them. Looked up from germline, CDR1 is SGHNT and CDR2 is YYREEE (reference sequence). Written as DNA, the CDR3 is TGTGCCAGCAGCGGGGGGGACAGGAGCACAGATACGCAGTATTTT. This gives the protein CASSGGDRSTDTQYF.

This chain links TRBV5-1 with TRBJ2-2; D not resolved. Trimming took off 1 base at V and 0 bases at J, with 4 bases between the two ends. CDR1 SGHRS and CDR2 YFSETQ come from the germline V gene. This CDR3 is built from 14 residues. CDR3 loop: CASSLSSNTGELFF. The CDR3 DNA follows: TGCGCCAGCAGCTTGTCTTCGAACACCGGGGAGCTGTTTTTT.

V and J are TRBV9 and TRBJ1-6; no definite D call. V was clipped by 1 base and J by 9 bases, with 8 bases between them. There are 13 residues in the CDR3. Germline CDR1 reads SGDLS; CDR2 reads YYNGEE. CDR3 DNA: TGTGCCAGCAGCGTAAGAGGGTTTTCACCCCTCCACTTT. This codes for CASSVRGFSPLHF.

The chain links TRBV6-2 or TRBV6-3 to TRBJ1-1; a weak D match, TRBD1 (6 bases). The germline V gene has CDR1 MNHEY and CDR2 SVGEGT. This CDR3 comprises 12 residues. V shed 6 bases and J shed 5 bases, with 10 bases lying between them. CDR3 in amino acids: CASRYRETEAFF. CDR3 in DNA: TGTGCCAGCAGATACAGGGAGACTGAAGCTTTCTTT.

This chain links TRBV13 with TRBJ2-3, with 12 positions matching TRBD2. The CDR3 consists of 19 residues. V was clipped by 0 bases and J by 4 bases; unmatched bases: 11. Germline assignment: CDR1 PRHDT and CDR2 FYEKMQ (reference sequence). CDR3 residues: CASSLGLGGLAGISDTQYF. Here the CDR3 DNA reads TGTGCCAGCAGCTTAGGCCTGGGTGGACTAGCGGGGATATCAGATACGCAGTATTTT.

The J gene is TRBJ2-3, the V gene TRBV4-2; the match to TRBD2 covers 11 bases. Trimming cost V 5 bases and J 3 bases; bases outside gene matches: 10. CDR1 and CDR2 (germline): LGHNA, YNFKEQ. This CDR3 contains 17 residues. For the CDR3, the DNA is TGTGCCAGCAGCGAGGGAGCTAGCGGGGGGATGACAGATACGCAGTATTTT. Translated, it gives CASSEGASGGMTDTQYF.

The chain uses TRBV4-2 and TRBJ1-4; TRBD1 matches 7 bases. CDR1 is LGHNA, CDR2 YNFKEQ, per germline. Losses at the gene ends were 3 bases for V and 0 bases for J; bases not matched to a gene: 4. The CDR3 spans 16 residues. As DNA, the CDR3 is TGTGCCAGCAGCCACGATACAGGGGCAACTAATGAAAAACTGTTTTTT. Its protein product is CASSHDTGATNEKLFF.

This rearrangement joins TRBV7-2 to TRBJ1-1; no reliable D call. Germline V gene lookup returns CDR1 SGHTA and CDR2 FQGNSA. The CDR3 length is 15 residues. V lost 5 bases, J lost 4 bases, and 17 bases lay in between. The CDR3 coding sequence is TGTGCCAGCAGCGCACTTGTAGGGAGAGGCACTGAAGCTTTCTTT. It specifies CASSALVGRGTEAFF.